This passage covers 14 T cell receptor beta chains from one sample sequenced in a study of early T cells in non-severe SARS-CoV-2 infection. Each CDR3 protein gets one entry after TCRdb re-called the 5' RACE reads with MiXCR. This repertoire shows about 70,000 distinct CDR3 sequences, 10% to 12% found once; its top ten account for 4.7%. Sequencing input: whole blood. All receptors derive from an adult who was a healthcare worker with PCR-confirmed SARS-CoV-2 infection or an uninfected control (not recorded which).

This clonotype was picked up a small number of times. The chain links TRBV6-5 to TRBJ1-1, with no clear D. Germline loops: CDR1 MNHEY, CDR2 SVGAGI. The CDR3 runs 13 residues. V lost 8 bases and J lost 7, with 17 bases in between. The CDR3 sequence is CASRLRAAGEAFF. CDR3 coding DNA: TGTGCCAGCCGACTGAGGGCGGCGGGTGAAGCTTTCTTT.

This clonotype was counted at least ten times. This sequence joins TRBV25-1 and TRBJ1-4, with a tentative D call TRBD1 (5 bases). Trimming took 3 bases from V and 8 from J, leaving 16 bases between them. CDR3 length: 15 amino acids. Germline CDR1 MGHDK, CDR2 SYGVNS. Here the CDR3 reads CASSEGTTALEKLFF. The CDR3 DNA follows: TGTGCCAGCAGTGAGGGGACCACCGCGCTGGAAAAACTGTTTTTT.

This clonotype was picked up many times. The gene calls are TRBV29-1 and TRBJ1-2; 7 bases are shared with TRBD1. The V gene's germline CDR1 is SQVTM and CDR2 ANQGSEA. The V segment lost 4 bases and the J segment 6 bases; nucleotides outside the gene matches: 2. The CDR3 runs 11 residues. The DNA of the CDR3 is TGCAGCGTTGGACAGGGCCATGGCTACACCTTC. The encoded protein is CSVGQGHGYTF.

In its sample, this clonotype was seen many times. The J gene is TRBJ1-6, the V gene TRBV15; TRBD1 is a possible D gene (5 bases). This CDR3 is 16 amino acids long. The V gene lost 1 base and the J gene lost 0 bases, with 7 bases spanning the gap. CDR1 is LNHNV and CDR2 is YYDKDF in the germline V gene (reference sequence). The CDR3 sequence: CATSRGGNSYNSPLHF. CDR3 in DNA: TGTGCCACCAGCAGAGGGGGGAACTCCTATAATTCACCCCTCCACTTT.

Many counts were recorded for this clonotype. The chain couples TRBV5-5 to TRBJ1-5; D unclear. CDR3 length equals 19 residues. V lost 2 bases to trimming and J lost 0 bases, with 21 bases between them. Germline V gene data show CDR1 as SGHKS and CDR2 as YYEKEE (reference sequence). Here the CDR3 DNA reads TGTGCCAGCAGCTTAGGTGGCGCCCGGGGAGCCTATAGCAATCAGCCCCAGCATTTT. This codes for CASSLGGARGAYSNQPQHF.

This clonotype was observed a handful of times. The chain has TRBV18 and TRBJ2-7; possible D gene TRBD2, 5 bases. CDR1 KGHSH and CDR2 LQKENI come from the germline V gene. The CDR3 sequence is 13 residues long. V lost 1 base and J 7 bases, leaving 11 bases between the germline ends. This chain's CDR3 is CASSPLGAREQYF. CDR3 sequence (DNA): TGTGCCAGCTCACCACTGGGAGCAAGGGAGCAGTACTTC.

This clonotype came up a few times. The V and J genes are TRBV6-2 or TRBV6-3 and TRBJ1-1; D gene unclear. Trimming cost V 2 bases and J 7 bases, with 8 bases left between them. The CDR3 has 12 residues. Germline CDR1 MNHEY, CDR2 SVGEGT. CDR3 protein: CASSYGGSEAFF. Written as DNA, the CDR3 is TGTGCCAGCAGTTACGGAGGGAGTGAAGCTTTCTTT.

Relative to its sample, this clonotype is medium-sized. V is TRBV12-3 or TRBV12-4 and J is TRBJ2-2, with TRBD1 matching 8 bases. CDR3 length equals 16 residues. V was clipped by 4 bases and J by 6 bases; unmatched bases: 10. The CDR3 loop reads CASSSPDRGKAGELFF. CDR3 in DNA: TGTGCCAGCAGTTCCCCCGACAGGGGAAAGGCCGGGGAGCTGTTTTTT.

The CDR3 loop is CASSLTSMNTEAFF. The DNA for the CDR3 is TGTGCCAGCAGTTTAACCAGCATGAACACTGAAGCTTTCTTT. The V and J genes are TRBV12-3 or TRBV12-4 and TRBJ1-1; D is uncertain. V was clipped by 2 bases and J by 0 bases, with 7 bases between them. The CDR3 is made up of 14 amino acids.

CDR3 bases: TGCAGCGTTGATGGAATGACGGCAGGGGCTGATCCCTACGAGCAGTACTTC. Amino acids: CSVDGMTAGADPYEQYF. The chain uses TRBV29-1 and TRBJ2-7, with D possibly matching TRBD1 (6 bases). The V and J ends lost 3 bases and 2 bases respectively, with 23 bases between them. Germline assignment: CDR1 SQVTM and CDR2 ANQGSEA. The CDR3 extends over 17 amino acids.

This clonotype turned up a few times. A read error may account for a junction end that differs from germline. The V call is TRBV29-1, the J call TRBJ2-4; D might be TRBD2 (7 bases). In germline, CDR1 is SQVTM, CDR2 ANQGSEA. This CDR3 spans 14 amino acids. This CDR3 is CSGEGGVDGNIQYF. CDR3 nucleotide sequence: TGCAGCGGTGAAGGGGGGGTGGATGGAAACATTCAGTACTTC.

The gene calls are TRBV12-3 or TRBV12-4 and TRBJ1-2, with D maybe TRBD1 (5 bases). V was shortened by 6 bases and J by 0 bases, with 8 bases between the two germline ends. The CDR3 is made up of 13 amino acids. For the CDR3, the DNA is TGTGCCAGCAGATTGACAGCTAACTATGGCTACACCTTC. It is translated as CASRLTANYGYTF.

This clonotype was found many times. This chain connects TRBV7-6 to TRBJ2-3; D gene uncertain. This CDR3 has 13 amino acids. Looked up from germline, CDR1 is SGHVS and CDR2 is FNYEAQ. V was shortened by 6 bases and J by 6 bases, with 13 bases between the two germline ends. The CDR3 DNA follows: TGTGCCAGCAGTTTGCAACAGATCGATACGCAGTATTTT. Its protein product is CASSLQQIDTQYF.

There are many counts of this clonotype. The CDR3: CSVGDTDSPLHF. DNA of the CDR3: TGCAGCGTAGGGGACACCGATTCACCCCTCCACTTT. The chain has TRBV29-1 and TRBJ1-6, with D possibly being TRBD1 (6 bases). V dropped 6 bases and J dropped 8 bases, with 11 bases sitting between them. CDR1 is SQVTM and CDR2 is ANQGSEA in the germline V gene. The CDR3 totals 12 residues.